A few counts support the clone carrying this TCR beta chain. TCRdb re-called the RACE reads through MiXCR, storing one row per CDR3 protein. The sample lists 190,000 or so distinct CDR3 sequences; around 30% were seen once. Noted time point: pre-sensitization, week 0. The sample's treatment: therapeutic diphenylcyclopropenone sensitization with weekly scalp DPC. This sample was taken from a study of human T cells and chemical hapten exposure. This receptor was obtained from a young woman with alopecia areata. Some clones in this sample may be carry-over from other donors' samples. The source was whole blood, collected in connection with sensitization to the hapten diphenylcyclopropenone (DPC).

CDR3 in amino acids: CASSVLSSNEKLFF. The CDR3 DNA sequence: TGTGCCAGCAGCGTACTGAGCAGTAATGAAAAACTGTTTTTT. This chain uses TRBV9 with TRBJ1-4; D uncertain. V lost 1 base to trimming and J lost 4 bases, with 8 bases between them. The CDR3 totals 14 residues. Germline lookup yields CDR1 SGDLS and CDR2 YYNGEE.